Below are 21 T cell receptor beta chains sequenced from a single sample in a study of T cell responses to AZD1222 COVID-19 vaccine (dated by TCRdb to the early 2020s). Taken with the paper, the label for time point translates to: baseline before first vaccination. The library relied on the immunoSEQ multiplex PCR assay. Imported from immuneACCESS, the table was reduced by TCRdb to in-frame sequences with V and J called. These copies leave out some clones; in studies compared against another copy, an unresolved V gene accounts for under half, and the cause of the remainder is not known. Present in this sample are 100,000 to 120,000 clones, around 83% of which were seen just once. The ten largest account for roughly 3% of the sample. The material was peripheral blood, obtained on day 0 of AZD1222 vaccination. All receptors come from an adult in good health.

This chain joins TRBV11-2 and TRBJ2-7; tentative D call: TRBD2 (7 bases). CDR1 and CDR2 from the germline V gene are SGHAT and FQNNGV. Trimming removed 6 bases from V and 1 base from J, with 16 bases in between. The CDR3 covers 15 residues. Written as DNA, the CDR3 is TGTGCCAGCAGGGCATGGGGGGGCAGTTCCTACGAGCAGTACTTC. Translated: CASRAWGGSSYEQYF.

The chain couples TRBV9 to TRBJ1-5; weak D call: TRBD1 (5 bases). Germline V gene data show CDR1 as SGDLS and CDR2 as YYNGEE. Trimming removed 3 bases at V and 5 bases at J, with 9 bases between. The CDR3 sequence is 13 residues long. The CDR3 sequence: CASSAQGDQPQHF. Here the CDR3 DNA reads TGTGCCAGCAGCGCTCAGGGAGATCAGCCCCAGCATTTT.

A note on this clone: No conserved phenylalanine or tryptophan ends this CDR3, so it is likely a read error. The DNA is left out, because the CDR3 cannot be placed on it with certainty; the CDR3 is given as TCRdb lists it. This chain joins TRBV21-1 and TRBJ1-1; TRBD1 was called by the table and not checked on the DNA. TRBV21-1 is termed a pseudogene. The CDR3 spans 8 residues, counting both ends. CDR3 amino acids: CASSNRDS.

The chain uses TRBV20-1 and TRBJ1-1; D possibly corresponds to TRBD1 (6 bases). V was shortened by 3 bases and J by 3 bases, with 20 bases between the two germline ends. The CDR3 is 16 amino acids. CDR1 is DFQATT and CDR2 is SNEGSKA in the germline V gene (reference sequence). The CDR3 DNA sequence: TGCAGTGCTAGTGGGGGGCTCTTCCCGAGGGACACTGAAGCTTTCTTT. Its translation: CSASGGLFPRDTEAFF.

This chain links TRBV6-2 or TRBV6-3 with TRBJ1-6, with 7 bases lining up with TRBD1. With V trimmed by 5 bases and J by 0 bases, 7 bases remained unmatched. The CDR3 spans 17 residues. The germline V gene has CDR1 MNHEY and CDR2 SVGEGT. CDR3 region: CASSRGQYGSYNSPLHF. The CDR3 DNA reads as TGTGCCAGCAGTCGGGGACAGTACGGCTCCTATAATTCACCCCTCCACTTT.

The sample holds one count of this clone. The rearrangement uses TRBV3-1 (or the pseudogene TRBV3-2) and TRBJ2-7, with 12 bases identical to TRBD1. V lost 5 bases, J lost 6 bases, and 5 bases stayed unmatched. The CDR3 sequence is 14 residues long. The V gene's germline CDR1 is LGHDT and CDR2 YNNKEL (reference sequence). The CDR3 DNA sequence: TGTGCCAGCAGCTGGGACAGGGGGCCTTTCGAGCAGTACTTC. Translation: CASSWDRGPFEQYF.

The chain employs TRBV28 and TRBJ1-5; the D is unclear. Germline CDR1 MDHEN, CDR2 SYDVKM. The ends were cut back, 6 bases at V and 1 base at J, with 13 bases in the middle. CDR3 size: 15 residues. The CDR3 sequence is CASSTAGVSNQPQHF. The CDR3 nucleotides are TGTGCCAGCAGCACGGCAGGAGTCAGCAATCAGCCCCAGCATTTT.

This clone was found a few times. The V call is TRBV15, the J call TRBJ2-7; 8 nucleotides match TRBD2. V shed 0 bases, J shed 3 bases, and the junction held 7 bases outside the gene matches. The germline V gene has CDR1 LNHNV and CDR2 YYDKDF (reference sequence). The CDR3 spans 16 residues. The CDR3 DNA sequence: TGTGCCACCAGCAGAGAATCCCGGCGGGGGGTCTACGAGCAGTACTTC. This translates into CATSRESRRGVYEQYF.

In DNA, the CDR3 is TGCGCCAGCAGCTTGGGGGGCCTGAGCTCTGGAAACACCATATATTTT. Protein sequence: CASSLGGLSSGNTIYF. The chain carries TRBV5-1 and TRBJ1-3, with D tentatively TRBD1 (5 bases). Germline CDR1 is SGHRS and CDR2 is YFSETQ. The CDR3 runs 16 residues. The V end lost 0 bases, the J end lost 0 bases, and 10 bases lay between the germline ends.

J is TRBJ1-6 and V is TRBV25-1, with TRBD1 as a possible D gene (5 bases). The germline V gene has CDR1 MGHDK and CDR2 SYGVNS. V was trimmed by 4 bases and J by 0 bases, leaving 16 bases between them. The CDR3 consists of 18 residues. CDR3 amino acids: CASSVSHGGVSYNSPLHF. CDR3 nucleotide sequence: TGTGCCAGCAGTGTATCCCACGGGGGAGTCTCCTATAATTCACCCCTCCACTTT. The whole variable domain, filled in from reference TRBV25-1 and TRBJ1-6, reads EADIYQTPRYLVIGTGKKITLECSQTMGHDKMYWYQQDPGMELHLIHYSYGVNSTEKGDLSSESTVSRIRTEHFPLTLESARPSHTSQYLCASSVSHGGVSYNSPLHFGNGTRLTVT.

This chain links TRBV30 with TRBJ1-6, with 7 bases fitting TRBD1. Looked up from germline, CDR1 is GTSNPN and CDR2 is SVGIG (reference sequence). V gave up 0 bases and J gave up 2 bases; unmatched junction bases: 4. The CDR3 sequence is 16 residues long. In nucleotides, the CDR3 is TGTGCCTGGAGTGTCCACAGGGGAACCTATAATTCACCCCTCCACTTT. Its translation is CAWSVHRGTYNSPLHF.

This rearrangement joins TRBV14 to TRBJ1-1; D ambiguous. Germline CDR1 reads SGHDN; CDR2 reads FVKESK. V was trimmed by 1 base and J by 6 bases, leaving 9 bases between them. This CDR3 comprises 13 residues. This CDR3 is CASSQGPIAEAFF. In DNA, the CDR3 is TGTGCCAGCAGCCAAGGACCTATCGCTGAAGCTTTCTTT.

This chain uses TRBV2 with TRBJ1-2; TRBD1 agrees at 7 bases. The junction had 8 bases not matched to a gene; V was cut back by 6 bases and J by 1 base. Germline V lookup: CDR1 SNHLY, CDR2 FYNNEI. CDR3 size: 15 residues. In nucleotides, the CDR3 is TGTGCCAGCAGGTCGACAGGGTTCTTTAACTATGGCTACACCTTC. Protein product: CASRSTGFFNYGYTF.

V and J are TRBV7-9 and TRBJ1-2, with D perhaps TRBD1 (6 bases). Germline V gene lookup returns CDR1 SEHNR and CDR2 FQNEAQ (reference sequence). The CDR3 contains 14 residues. The ends were cut back, 3 bases at V and 8 bases at J, with 16 bases in the middle. CDR3 DNA: TGTGCCAGCAGCTTTTACAGGGCCGAGGACGGCTACACCTTC. This codes for CASSFYRAEDGYTF. The entire variable domain, with the rest obtained from reference TRBV7-9 and TRBJ1-2, is as follows: DTGVSQNPRHKITKRGQNVTFRCDPISEHNRLYWYRQTLGQGPEFLTYFQNEAQLEKSRLLSDRFSAERPKGSFSTLEIQRTEQGDSAMYLCASSFYRAEDGYTFGSGTRLTVV.

Here the CDR3 reads CASSLRTPGSGNTIYF. DNA of the CDR3: TGTGCCAGCAGCTTGAGGACTCCCGGCTCTGGAAACACCATATATTTT. V is TRBV5-4 and J is TRBJ1-3; D uncertain. The V end was cut by 1 base, the J end by 0 bases, with 11 bases between. The germline V gene has CDR1 SGHNT and CDR2 YYREEE (reference sequence). CDR3 length: 16 amino acids.

The chain carries TRBV28 and TRBJ1-2; a weak D match, TRBD1 (6 bases). The V and J ends lost 5 bases and 4 bases respectively, with 14 bases between them. Per germline, CDR1 MDHEN and CDR2 SYDVKM. This CDR3 is built from 14 residues. CDR3 residues: CASSPEGVGYGYTF. The DNA for the CDR3 is TGTGCCAGCAGTCCGGAGGGGGTTGGCTATGGCTACACCTTC.

The chain carries TRBV28 and TRBJ2-7; 10 nucleotides agree with TRBD2. The germline gives CDR1 MDHEN, CDR2 SYDVKM. The V and J ends lost 4 bases and 0 bases, in that order; junction bases with no gene match: 21. The CDR3 extends over 21 amino acids. CDR3: CASSWAGSGLAGVISSYEQYF. DNA of the CDR3: TGTGCCAGCAGTTGGGCAGGTAGTGGGCTAGCGGGGGTCATAAGCTCCTACGAGCAGTACTTC.

This chain joins TRBV4-1 and TRBJ1-2, with unresolved D. Germline V gives CDR1 MGHRA, CDR2 YSYEKL. Trimming stripped 1 base from V and 7 bases from J, with 10 bases between. This CDR3 region has 13 residues. This CDR3 is CASSQAPFFGYTF. The CDR3 coding sequence is TGCGCCAGCAGCCAAGCTCCCTTCTTTGGCTACACCTTC.

The rearrangement links TRBV10-3 to TRBJ1-2; D unresolved. Looked up from germline, CDR1 is ENHRY and CDR2 is SYGVKD. The germline V and J ends were trimmed by 2 bases and 0 bases, with 4 bases remaining between them. The CDR3 runs 13 residues. CDR3 in DNA: TGTGCCATCAGTGAGGGAGCTAACTATGGCTACACCTTC. Its protein is CAISEGANYGYTF.

V gene TRBV9 combines with J gene TRBJ1-1; the D is unclear. The germline gives CDR1 SGDLS, CDR2 YYNGEE. The CDR3 runs to 15 residues. Trimming pared 3 bases from V and 7 bases from J, leaving 19 bases between. The CDR3 coding sequence is TGTGCCAGCAGCGGGGAATTTGGCGGGCAGGATGAAGCTTTCTTT. Residues: CASSGEFGGQDEAFF.

V is TRBV15 and J is TRBJ2-3, with D possibly TRBD1 on 6 matching bases. Trimming took 0 bases from V and 3 from J, leaving 10 bases between them. Germline CDR1 and CDR2: LNHNV and YYDKDF (reference sequence). The CDR3 covers 15 residues. Here the CDR3 reads CATSRDQDRTDTQYF. In nucleotides, the CDR3 is TGTGCCACCAGCAGAGACCAAGACAGGACAGATACGCAGTATTTT.